The TCR beta chain under discussion was sequenced for a study of blood T cell dynamics during melanoma immunotherapy. Study details: Metastatic melanoma patients received first-line pembrolizumab or nivolumab plus ipilimumab.

The CDR3 consists of 14 residues. V lost 7 bases and J lost 1; bases outside the gene matches: 6. The V gene's germline CDR1 is LNHDA and CDR2 SQIVND (reference sequence). A fixed DNA input of 300 to 350 ng was used per bulk PBMC sample. Using immunoSEQ multiplex PCR, the repertoire was profiled, and TCRdb retains in-frame clones only, with some absent. Here the sample spans about 11,000 clones, less than 85% being singletons. Study results and limitations: At W3, later disease-control patients showed bifurcated PBMC repertoire changes, unlike progressors.

This clone came up a few times. Its cognate antigen is unknown. Time point of the sample: pre-treatment baseline. One draw preceded checkpoint blockade; another followed its first cycle at week 3. The origin of this receptor is a human donor with melanoma. The chain couples TRBV19 to TRBJ1-1; 7 bases align to TRBD1. This material consisted of blood, taken from a patient treated with checkpoint blockade. In DNA, the CDR3 is TGTGCCAGTAATCCAGGGGGGAGGAACACTGAAGCTTTCTTT. Protein: CASNPGGRNTEAFF.